This TCR beta chain originates from a study of cytomegalovirus exposure and HLA in healthy donors. General study findings and limits: The study listed 164 cytomegalovirus-associated TCR beta chains. A reported reduction in N-insertions relative to the approximately 640-donor mean was seen in an Asian-associated ancestry cluster in a later analysis.

As concerns this clone: The antigen remains unidentified.

With 60 Vbeta and 13 Jbeta primers, the PCR was carried out. Repertoires were generated with immunoSEQ multiplex PCR, while TCRdb's copy carries only in-frame clones and drops some. The table includes approximately 150,000 clones, more than 70% detected once. The CDR3 length is 15 residues. V dropped 6 bases and J dropped 4; count of bases not matched to a gene: 5. Germline lookup yields CDR1 MDHEN and CDR2 SYDVKM. Sequencing input: PBMCs. The clonotype was recovered from a man in his late teens or twenties in good health and CMV-seropositive. V usage is TRBV28 and J usage is TRBJ2-6, with 8 bases matching TRBD1. In nucleotides, the CDR3 is TGTGCCAGCAGGTTCAGGGGGCAAGGGGCCAACGTCCTGACTTTC. It translates to CASRFRGQGANVLTF.